This T cell receptor (beta chain) is drawn from a study of blood T cell repertoires in COVID-19. Across the study: There were acute and convalescent COVID-19 samples, and they came from the United States, Italy and Spain.

Per the original data handling: How many nucleated cells were present was estimated from reference gene primer amplification. Measured with immunoSEQ multiplex PCR; TCRdb has only the in-frame clones, and not every one. V, J and clone size reflect that table, while D and trimming were determined from the DNA. Among some 45,000 clones listed, more than 65% were seen once. This CDR3 spans 15 amino acids. CDR1 and CDR2 (germline): GTSNPN, SVGIG (reference sequence). V shed 8 bases and J 7 bases; nucleotides not matched to a gene: 16. The source material was peripheral blood. The chain carries TRBV30 and TRBJ2-2; 7 nucleotides line up with TRBD1. The clonotype was recovered from a woman aged 60-75 years with acute or convalescent COVID-19. The CDR3 protein is CAGIDSGGRSGELFF. DNA for the CDR3: TGTGCCGGCATAGACTCAGGGGGTAGAAGCGGGGAGCTGTTTTTT.